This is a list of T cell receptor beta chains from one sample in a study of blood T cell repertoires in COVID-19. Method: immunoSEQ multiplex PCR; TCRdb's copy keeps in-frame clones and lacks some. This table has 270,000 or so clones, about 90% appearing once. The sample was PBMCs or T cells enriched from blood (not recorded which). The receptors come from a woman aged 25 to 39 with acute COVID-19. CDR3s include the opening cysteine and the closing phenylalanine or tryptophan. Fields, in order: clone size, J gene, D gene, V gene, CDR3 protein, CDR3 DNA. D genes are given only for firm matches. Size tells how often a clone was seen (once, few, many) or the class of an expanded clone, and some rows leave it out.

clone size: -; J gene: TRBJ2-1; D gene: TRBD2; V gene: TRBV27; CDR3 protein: CASSSSLETSGRGWFF; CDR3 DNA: TGTGCCAGCAGTTCATCACTTGAGACTAGCGGGAGGGGCTGGTTCTTC
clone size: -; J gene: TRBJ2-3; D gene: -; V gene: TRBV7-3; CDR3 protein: CASSLTPSTDTQYF; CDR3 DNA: TGTGCCAGCAGCTTAACTCCTAGCACAGATACGCAGTATTTT
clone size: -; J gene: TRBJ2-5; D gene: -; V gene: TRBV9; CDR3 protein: CASSVGQEETQYF; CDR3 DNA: TGTGCCAGCAGCGTAGGGCAGGAAGAGACCCAGTACTTC
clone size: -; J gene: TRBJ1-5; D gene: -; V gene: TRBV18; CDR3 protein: CASSPQGGPNQPQHF; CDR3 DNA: TGTGCCAGCTCACCACAGGGGGGGCCCAATCAGCCCCAGCATTTT
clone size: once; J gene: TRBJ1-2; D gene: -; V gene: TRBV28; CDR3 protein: CASSDRQRKANYGYTF; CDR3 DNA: TGTGCCAGCAGCGACCGACAGAGAAAAGCTAACTATGGCTACACCTTC
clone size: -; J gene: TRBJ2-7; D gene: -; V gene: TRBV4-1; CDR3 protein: CASSQGGYPTYEQYF; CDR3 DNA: TGCGCCAGCAGCCAAGGCGGGTACCCGACCTACGAGCAGTACTTC
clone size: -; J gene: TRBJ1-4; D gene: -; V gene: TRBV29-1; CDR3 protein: CSVGQSPNEKLFF; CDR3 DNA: TGCAGCGTTGGACAGAGCCCTAATGAAAAACTGTTTTTT
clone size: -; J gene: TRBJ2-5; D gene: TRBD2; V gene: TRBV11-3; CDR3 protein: CASSLGASGTKETQYF; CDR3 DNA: TGTGCCAGCAGCTTAGGGGCTAGCGGAACAAAAGAGACCCAGTACTTC
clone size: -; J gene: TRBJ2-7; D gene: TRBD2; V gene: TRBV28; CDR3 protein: CASSPLAGVSYEQYF; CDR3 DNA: TGTGCCAGCAGTCCTCTAGCGGGAGTCTCCTACGAGCAGTACTTC
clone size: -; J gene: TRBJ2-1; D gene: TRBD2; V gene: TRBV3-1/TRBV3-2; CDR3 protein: CASSRGTSGWNEQFF; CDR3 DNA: TGTGCCAGCAGCCGAGGGACTAGCGGGTGGAATGAGCAGTTCTTC
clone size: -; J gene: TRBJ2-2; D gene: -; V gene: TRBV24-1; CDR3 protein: CATSDGPGEFTGELFF; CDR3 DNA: TGTGCCACCAGTGATGGGCCAGGTGAATTCACCGGGGAGCTGTTTTTT
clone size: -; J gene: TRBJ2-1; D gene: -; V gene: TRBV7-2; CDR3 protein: CASSPAALGTYNEQFF; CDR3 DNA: TGTGCCAGCAGCCCGGCCGCACTAGGTACCTACAATGAGCAGTTCTTC
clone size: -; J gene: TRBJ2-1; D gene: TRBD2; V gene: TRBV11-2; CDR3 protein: CASRGTSGRGNEQFF; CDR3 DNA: TGTGCCAGCAGAGGGACTAGCGGGAGAGGCAATGAGCAGTTCTTC
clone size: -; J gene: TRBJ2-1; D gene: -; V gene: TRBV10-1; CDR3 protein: CASSEEGLQFF; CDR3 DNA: TGCGCCAGCAGTGAGGAGGGACTGCAGTTCTTC
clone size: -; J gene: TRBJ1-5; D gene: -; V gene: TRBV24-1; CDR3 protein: CATSVGTRNQPQHF; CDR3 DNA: TGTGCCACCAGTGTCGGGACACGCAATCAGCCCCAGCATTTT
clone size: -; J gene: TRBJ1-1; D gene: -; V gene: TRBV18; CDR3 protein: CASSPPSEVSGAFF; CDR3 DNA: TGTGCCAGCTCACCACCGTCGGAGGTCTCCGGAGCTTTCTTT
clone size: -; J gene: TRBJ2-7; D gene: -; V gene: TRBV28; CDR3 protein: CASSRQVYEQYF; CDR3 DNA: TGTGCCAGCAGTAGACAGGTTTACGAGCAGTACTTC
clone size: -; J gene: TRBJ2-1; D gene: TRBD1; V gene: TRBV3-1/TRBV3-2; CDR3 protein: CASSQDFLTGDLSGEQFF; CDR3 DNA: TGTGCCAGCAGCCAAGACTTTCTAACAGGGGATCTATCAGGTGAGCAGTTCTTC
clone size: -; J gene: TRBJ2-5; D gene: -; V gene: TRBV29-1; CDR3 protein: CSVGSAGGETQYF; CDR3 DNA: TGCAGCGTTGGGTCAGCTGGGGGGGAGACCCAGTACTTC
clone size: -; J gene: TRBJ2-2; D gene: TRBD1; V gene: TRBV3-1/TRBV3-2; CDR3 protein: CASSHQGQGHTGELFF; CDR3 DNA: TGTGCCAGCAGCCACCAAGGACAGGGCCACACCGGGGAGCTGTTTTTT
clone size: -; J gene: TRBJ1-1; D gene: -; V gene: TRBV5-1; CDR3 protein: CASSSQSVLNTEAFF; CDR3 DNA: TGCGCCAGCAGCTCCCAGTCTGTGTTGAACACTGAAGCTTTCTTT
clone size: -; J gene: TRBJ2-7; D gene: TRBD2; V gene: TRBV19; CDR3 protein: CASSILLAGDYEQYF; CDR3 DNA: TGTGCCAGTAGTATACTCCTAGCGGGAGACTACGAGCAGTACTTC
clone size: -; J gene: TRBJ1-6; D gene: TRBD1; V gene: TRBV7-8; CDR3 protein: CASSLESTGVNSPLHF; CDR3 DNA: TGTGCCAGCAGCTTAGAATCAACAGGGGTGAATTCACCCCTCCACTTT